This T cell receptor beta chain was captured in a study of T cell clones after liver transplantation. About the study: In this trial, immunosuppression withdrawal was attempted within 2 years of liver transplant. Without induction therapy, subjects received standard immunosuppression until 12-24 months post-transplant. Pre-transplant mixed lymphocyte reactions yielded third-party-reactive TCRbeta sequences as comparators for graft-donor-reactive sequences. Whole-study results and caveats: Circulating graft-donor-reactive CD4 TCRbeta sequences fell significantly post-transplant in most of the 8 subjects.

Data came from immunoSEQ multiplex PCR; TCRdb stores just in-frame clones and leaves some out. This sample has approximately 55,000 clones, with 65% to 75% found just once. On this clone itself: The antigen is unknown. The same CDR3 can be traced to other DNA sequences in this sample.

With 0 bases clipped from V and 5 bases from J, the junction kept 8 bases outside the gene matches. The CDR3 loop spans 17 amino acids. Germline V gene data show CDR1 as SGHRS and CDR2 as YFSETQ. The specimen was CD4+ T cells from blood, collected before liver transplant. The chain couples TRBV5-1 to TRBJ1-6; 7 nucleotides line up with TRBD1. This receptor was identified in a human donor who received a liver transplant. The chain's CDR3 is CASSLGTGGVNNSPLHF. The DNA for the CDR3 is TGCGCCAGCAGCTTGGGGACAGGCGGCGTTAATAATTCACCCCTCCACTTT.